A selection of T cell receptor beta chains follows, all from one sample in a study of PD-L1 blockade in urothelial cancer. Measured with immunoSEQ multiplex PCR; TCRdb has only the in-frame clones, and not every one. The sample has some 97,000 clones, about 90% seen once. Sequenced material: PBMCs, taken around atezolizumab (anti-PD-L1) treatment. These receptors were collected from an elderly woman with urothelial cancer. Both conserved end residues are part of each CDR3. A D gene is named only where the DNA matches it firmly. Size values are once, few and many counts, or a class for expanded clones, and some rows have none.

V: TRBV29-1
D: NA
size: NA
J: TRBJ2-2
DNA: TGCAGCGTTCAGGACACTAAGAACACCGGGGAGCTGTTTTTT
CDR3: CSVQDTKNTGELFF

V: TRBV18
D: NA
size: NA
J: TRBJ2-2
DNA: TGTGCCAGCTCACCATCCCTAACCCAGGAGCTGTTTTTT
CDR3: CASSPSLTQELFF

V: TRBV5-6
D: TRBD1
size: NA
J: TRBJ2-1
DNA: TGTGCCAGCAGCTCCGACAGGGGCTACAATGAGCAGTTCTTC
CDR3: CASSSDRGYNEQFF

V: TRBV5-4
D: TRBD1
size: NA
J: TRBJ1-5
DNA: TGTGCCAGCAGCCCGGGGACAGCCCTCAATCAGCCCCAGCATTTT
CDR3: CASSPGTALNQPQHF

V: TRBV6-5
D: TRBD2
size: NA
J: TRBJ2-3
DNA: TGTGCCAGCAGTTACTCACTAGCGGGAGTCGTAGATACGCAGTATTTT
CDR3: CASSYSLAGVVDTQYF

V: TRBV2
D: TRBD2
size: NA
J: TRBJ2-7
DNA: TGTGCCAGCAGTGGAGCGGGAGGGCCCTACGAGCAGTACTTC
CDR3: CASSGAGGPYEQYF

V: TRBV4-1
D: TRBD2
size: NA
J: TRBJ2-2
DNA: TGCGCCAGCAGCCCATGGACTAGCGGGAGCGGGGGGACCGGGGAGCTGTTTTTT
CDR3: CASSPWTSGSGGTGELFF

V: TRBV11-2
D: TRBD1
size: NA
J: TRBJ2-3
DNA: TGTGCCAGCAGCCCCGGCGGAACCGGGACAGGGGTGGTGGTAACGCAGTATTTT
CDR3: CASSPGGTGTGVVVTQYF

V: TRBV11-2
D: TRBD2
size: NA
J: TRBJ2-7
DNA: TGTGCCAGCACTAAAAGCGGGAGCTACGAGCAGTACTTC
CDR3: CASTKSGSYEQYF

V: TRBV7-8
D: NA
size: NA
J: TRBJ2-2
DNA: TGTGCCAGCACCCCCGGGACATACAACACCGGGGAGCTGTTTTTT
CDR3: CASTPGTYNTGELFF

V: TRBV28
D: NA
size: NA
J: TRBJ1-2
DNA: TGTGCCAGCAGTTTTATTAGGCGAGGTCGGACCTTC
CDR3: CASSFIRRGRTF

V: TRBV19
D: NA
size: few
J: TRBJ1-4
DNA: TGTGCCAGTAGTATAGGTAAATTGCGACAGCCTAATGAAAAACTGTTTTTT
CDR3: CASSIGKLRQPNEKLFF

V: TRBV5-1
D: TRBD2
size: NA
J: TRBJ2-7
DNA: TGCGCCAGCAGCAGCGGGAGTGGGCTGGGCTACGAGCAGTACTTC
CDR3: CASSSGSGLGYEQYF

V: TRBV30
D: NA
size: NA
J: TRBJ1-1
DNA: TGTGCCTGGAGTTCCGTGGGGGGAGGCACTGAAGCTTTCTTT
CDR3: CAWSSVGGGTEAFF

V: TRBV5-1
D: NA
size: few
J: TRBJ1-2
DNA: TGCGCCAGCAGCTCCCCCGGGGGGGAGCAGGGCTACACCTTC
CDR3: CASSSPGGEQGYTF

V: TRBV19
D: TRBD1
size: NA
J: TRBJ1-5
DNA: TGTGCCAGTAGTACAACAGGGGGAGGGGGTCAGCCCCAGCATTTT
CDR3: CASSTTGGGGQPQHF

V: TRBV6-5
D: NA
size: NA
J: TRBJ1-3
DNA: TGTGCCAGCAGTCCTGACAGGACTTCTGGAAACACCATATATTTT
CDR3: CASSPDRTSGNTIYF

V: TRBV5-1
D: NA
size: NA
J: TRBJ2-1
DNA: TGCGCCAGCAGCCCACGACAGAGTTCCTACAATGAGCAGTTCTTC
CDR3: CASSPRQSSYNEQFF

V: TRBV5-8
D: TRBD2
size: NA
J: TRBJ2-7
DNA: TGTGCCAGCAGCTTTGAGTCCGCGGGGGATGCGGTGCAGTACTTC
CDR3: CASSFESAGDAVQYF

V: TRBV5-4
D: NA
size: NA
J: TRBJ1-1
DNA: TGTGCCAGCAGCTCGGGTTCGGGGAAAGGCACTGAAGCTTTCTTT
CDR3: CASSSGSGKGTEAFF

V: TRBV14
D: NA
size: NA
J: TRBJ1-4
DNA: TGTGCCAGCAGCCAAGATCTTAGGGGACTCGGTGAAAAACTGTTTTTT
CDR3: CASSQDLRGLGEKLFF

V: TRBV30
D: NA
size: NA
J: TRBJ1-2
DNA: TGTGCCTGGAGTGACCTTGGGCCCTTCGGCAGGCAGTATGGCTACACCTTC
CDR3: CAWSDLGPFGRQYGYTF

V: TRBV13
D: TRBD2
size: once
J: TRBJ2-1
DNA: TGTGCCAGCAGCTTAGCTCCGGGAGGGTACAATGAGCAGTTCTTC
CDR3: CASSLAPGGYNEQFF

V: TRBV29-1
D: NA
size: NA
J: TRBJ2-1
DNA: TGCAGCGTATACGGGGGTAGTGAGCAGTTCTTC
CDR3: CSVYGGSEQFF

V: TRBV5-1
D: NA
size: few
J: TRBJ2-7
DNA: TGCGCCAGCAGCTTGGCACTCGGCTACGAGCAGTACTTC
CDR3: CASSLALGYEQYF

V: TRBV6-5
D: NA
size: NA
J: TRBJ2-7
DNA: TGTGCCAGCAGTTACTCAAGCCTCCCCCACGAGCAGTACTTC
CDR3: CASSYSSLPHEQYF

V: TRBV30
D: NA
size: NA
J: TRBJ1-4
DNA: TGTGCCTGGAGCCGCGGGGGGGGTGAAAAACTGTTTTTT
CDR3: CAWSRGGGEKLFF

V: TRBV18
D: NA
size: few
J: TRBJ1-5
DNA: TGTGCCAGCTCACCACCTAACCTCGGGCCCCAGCATTTT
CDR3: CASSPPNLGPQHF

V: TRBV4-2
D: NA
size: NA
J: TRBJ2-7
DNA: TGTGCCAGCAGCCGCAACGAGGGCTCCTACGAGCAGTACTTC
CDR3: CASSRNEGSYEQYF

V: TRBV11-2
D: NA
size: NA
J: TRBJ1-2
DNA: TGTGCCAGCAGCTTCCGGAGTTCGTCCTATGGCTACACCTTC
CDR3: CASSFRSSSYGYTF

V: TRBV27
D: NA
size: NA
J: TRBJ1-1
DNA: TGTGCCAGCAGCCAAGGGGGAATCCGGGGTAATGAAGCTTTCTTT
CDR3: CASSQGGIRGNEAFF

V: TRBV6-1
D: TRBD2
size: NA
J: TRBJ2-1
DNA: TGTGCCAGCAGTGTGGTAGCGGGAGGGATGGGGTTCTTC
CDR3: CASSVVAGGMGFF

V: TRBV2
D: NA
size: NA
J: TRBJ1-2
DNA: TGTGCCAGCACAATACAGAACTATGGCTACACCTTC
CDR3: CASTIQNYGYTF

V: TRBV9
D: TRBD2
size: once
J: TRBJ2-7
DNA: TGTGCCAGCAGCGTAGCCCTAGCGGGCCTTTACGAGCAGTACTTC
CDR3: CASSVALAGLYEQYF

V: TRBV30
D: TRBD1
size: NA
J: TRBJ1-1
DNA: TGTGCCTCCAAGAAATACGGGACAGTGAACACTGAAGCTTTCTTT
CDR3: CASKKYGTVNTEAFF

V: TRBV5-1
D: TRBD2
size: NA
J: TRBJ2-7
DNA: TGCGCCAGCAGCTGGGGACTAGCGGCGGACTCCTACGAGCAGTACTTC
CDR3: CASSWGLAADSYEQYF

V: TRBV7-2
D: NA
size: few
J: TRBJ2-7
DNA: TGTGCCAGCAGCGGGAGCTCCTACGAGCAGTACTTC
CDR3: CASSGSSYEQYF

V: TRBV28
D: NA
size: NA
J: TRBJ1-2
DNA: TGTGCCAGCAGTTTAGTGGGCGGACAGCACTATGGCTACACCTTC
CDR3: CASSLVGGQHYGYTF

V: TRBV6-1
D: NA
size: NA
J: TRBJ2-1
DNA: TGTGCCAGCAGACTCACCCCTCCCCGCGGCGATGAGCAGTTCTTC
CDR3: CASRLTPPRGDEQFF

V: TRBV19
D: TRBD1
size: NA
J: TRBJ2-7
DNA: TGTGCCAGTAGCAAGGCCGGACAGGCCTACGAGCAGTACTTC
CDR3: CASSKAGQAYEQYF

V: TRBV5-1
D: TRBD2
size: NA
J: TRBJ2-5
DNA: TGCGCCAGCAGCTTAACTCCGTCGACTAGCCGAGAGACCCAGTACTTC
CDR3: CASSLTPSTSRETQYF

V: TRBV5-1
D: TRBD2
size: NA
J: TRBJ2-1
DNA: TGCGCCAGCAGCTCGCGGACTAGCGGGATTGACAATGAGCAGTTCTTC
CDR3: CASSSRTSGIDNEQFF

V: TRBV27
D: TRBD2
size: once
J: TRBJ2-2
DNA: TGTGCCAGCAGGGGGGGGACTAGCGGGACTATTGGGGAGCTGTTTTTT
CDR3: CASRGGTSGTIGELFF

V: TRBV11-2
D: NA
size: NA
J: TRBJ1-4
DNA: TGTGCCAGCAGCAGCTCAGGGTTCACTAATGAAAAACTGTTTTTT
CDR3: CASSSSGFTNEKLFF

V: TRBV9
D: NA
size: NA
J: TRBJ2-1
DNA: TGTGCCAGCGGCGTAGGCGGTGAGCAGTTCTTC
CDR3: CASGVGGEQFF

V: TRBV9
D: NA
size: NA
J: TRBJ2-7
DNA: TGTGCCAGCAGCCCGGGAGCCCCCCTTTGGAAGCAGTACTTC
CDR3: CASSPGAPLWKQYF

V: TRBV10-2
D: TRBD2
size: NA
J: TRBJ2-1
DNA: TGCGCCAGCAGTGATCCAACCCGCCAGCGGGGGGGGGTCAATGAGCAGTTCTTC
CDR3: CASSDPTRQRGGVNEQFF

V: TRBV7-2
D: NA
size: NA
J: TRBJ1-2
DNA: TGTGCCAGCAGCTACAAGAACTATGGCTACACCTTC
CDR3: CASSYKNYGYTF

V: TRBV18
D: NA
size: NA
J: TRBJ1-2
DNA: TGTGCCAGCTCACCCGGGAGCAGGTTAAGTACAAACAATGGCTACACCTTC
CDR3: CASSPGSRLSTNNGYTF

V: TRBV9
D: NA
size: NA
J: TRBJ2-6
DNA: TGTGCCAGCAGCGTAGGTTTCGGCAGGCCCGACTCTGGGGCCAACGTCCTGACTTTC
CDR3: CASSVGFGRPDSGANVLTF

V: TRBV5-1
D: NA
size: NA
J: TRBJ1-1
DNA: TGCGCCAGCAGCTGGACTCTGAACACTGAAGCTTTCTTT
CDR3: CASSWTLNTEAFF

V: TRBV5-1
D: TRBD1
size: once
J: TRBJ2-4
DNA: TGCGCCAGCAGCTTTGGAATGTTAGGACAGGGTATAATGTATAGGAACATTCAGTACTTC
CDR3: CASSFGMLGQGIMYRNIQYF